Listed here are 15 T cell receptor beta chains from one sample, sequenced in a study of blood T cells in healthy people across ages. For the second PCR, which ran for about 7 to 11 cycles, a sample-barcoded 5' primer and a J-beta primer mix were used. TCRdb re-analysed the 5' RACE reads in MiXCR, keeping a single row per CDR3 protein. The data show fewer than 2 million distinct CDR3 sequences, 39% seen once. Sequencing was performed on blood. These receptors came from a human donor in good health.

This clonotype was seen only a few times. The V call is TRBV29-1, the J call TRBJ2-1; D tentatively fits TRBD1 or TRBD2 (5 bases each). Germline-derived CDR1 and CDR2 are SQVTM and ANQGSEA. The CDR3 has 13 residues. The V end lost 0 bases, the J end lost 7 bases, and 10 bases lay between the germline ends. CDR3 sequence reads: CSVEDLWGNEQFF. The CDR3 coding sequence is TGCAGCGTTGAAGATCTTTGGGGGAATGAGCAGTTCTTC.

This clonotype was counted only a few times. The J gene is TRBJ2-3, the V gene TRBV7-2; tentative D call: TRBD2 (7 bases). Trimming took off 0 bases at V and 0 bases at J, with 10 bases between the two ends. Germline-derived CDR1 and CDR2 are SGHTA and FQGNSA. This CDR3 region has 16 residues. CDR3 loop: CASSLARGGSTDTQYF. For the CDR3, the DNA is TGTGCCAGCAGCTTAGCGAGGGGGGGCAGCACAGATACGCAGTATTTT. The variable domain in full, completed from reference TRBV7-2 and TRBJ2-3, reads GAGVSQSPSNKVTEKGKDVELRCDPISGHTALYWYRQSLGQGLEFLIYFQGNSAPDKSGLPSDRFSAERTGGSVSTLTIQRTQQEDSAVYLCASSLARGGSTDTQYFGPGTRLTVL.

The chain joins TRBV29-1 to TRBJ2-7; 7 nucleotides match TRBD2. Germline CDR1 SQVTM, CDR2 ANQGSEA. V gave up 4 bases and J gave up 0 bases; unmatched junction bases: 3. The CDR3 loop spans 13 amino acids. The CDR3 loop reads CSVGGGISYEQYF. CDR3 DNA sequence: TGCAGCGTTGGGGGGGGGATCTCCTACGAGCAGTACTTC.

V and J are TRBV2 and TRBJ2-1; D tentatively fits TRBD1 or TRBD2 (5 bases each). Trimming took 6 bases from V and 2 from J, leaving 14 bases between them. The CDR3 is 15 residues long. Germline CDR1 and CDR2: SNHLY and FYNNEI. The CDR3 spells CASSGRQGPYNEQFF. CDR3 in DNA: TGTGCCAGCAGCGGGCGGCAGGGACCCTACAATGAGCAGTTCTTC.

The chain employs TRBV27 and TRBJ2-7, with a tentative D call TRBD1 (6 bases). Germline CDR1 and CDR2: MNHEY and SMNVEV (reference sequence). With 7 bases removed from V and 0 bases from J, the gap between germline ends came to 19 bases. CDR3 length equals 16 residues. The CDR3 nucleotides are TGTGCCAGCAATAGGCCCCCGGGACATAGCTCCTACGAGCAGTACTTC. Encoded protein: CASNRPPGHSSYEQYF.

This clonotype appeared many times. The J gene is TRBJ2-3, the V gene TRBV6-5; a weak D match, TRBD2 (5 bases). CDR1 is MNHEY, CDR2 SVGAGI, per germline. V lost 6 bases and J 3 bases, leaving 7 bases between the germline ends. The CDR3 is 12 amino acids. The chain's CDR3 is CASSRGTDTQYF. The DNA of the CDR3 is TGTGCCAGCAGCCGGGGAACAGATACGCAGTATTTT.

The V gene is TRBV2, the J gene TRBJ1-1; 8 bases agree with TRBD1. Trimming cost V 6 bases and J 3 bases; bases outside gene matches: 6. The germline V gene has CDR1 SNHLY and CDR2 FYNNEI. This CDR3 has 14 amino acids. DNA for the CDR3: TGTGCCAGCAGGGTCTCAGGGGGCGACACTGAAGCTTTCTTT. Translated, it gives CASRVSGGDTEAFF.

The CDR3 coding sequence is TGCAGTGCTACCGGGACAGTAATGGGGAGCAATCAGCCCCAGCATTTT. This sequence encodes CSATGTVMGSNQPQHF. This chain joins TRBV20-1 and TRBJ1-5; 7 nucleotides line up with TRBD1. This CDR3 contains 16 residues. After removal of 4 bases from V and 1 base from J, the junction contained 10 bases not matched to a gene. The germline V gene has CDR1 DFQATT and CDR2 SNEGSKA (reference sequence).

This clonotype has more than one count but fewer than ten. The chain couples TRBV4-1 to TRBJ2-7; D could derive from TRBD1 or TRBD2 (5 bases each). The CDR3 contains 16 residues. Per the germline V gene, CDR1 is MGHRA and CDR2 is YSYEKL. V was shortened by 1 base and J by 6 bases, with 19 bases between the two germline ends. The CDR3 here is CASSQGPGPDPFEQYF. CDR3 DNA sequence: TGCGCCAGCAGCCAAGGACCGGGACCCGACCCTTTCGAGCAGTACTTC.

V gene TRBV2 combines with J gene TRBJ2-6, with D unresolved. The germline V gene has CDR1 SNHLY and CDR2 FYNNEI. Trimming cost V 1 base and J 3 bases, with 4 bases left between them. This CDR3 is 14 amino acids long. CDR3 amino acids: CASSEEVGANVLTF. CDR3 DNA sequence: TGTGCCAGCAGTGAAGAGGTTGGGGCCAACGTCCTGACTTTC. The full variable domain, its missing parts supplied by reference TRBV2 and TRBJ2-6, is EPEVTQTPSHQVTQMGQEVILRCVPISNHLYFYWYRQILGQKVEFLVSFYNNEISEKSEIFDDQFSVERPDGSNFTLKIRSTKLEDSAMYFCASSEEVGANVLTFGAGSRLTVL.

This clonotype came up a few times. CDR3 protein: CASRYRTVSYNEQFF. The CDR3 DNA reads as TGTGCCAGCAGATATCGGACAGTCTCCTACAATGAGCAGTTCTTC. The chain is built from TRBV7-2 and TRBJ2-1, with D perhaps TRBD1 (6 bases). The CDR3 is made up of 15 amino acids. Trimming pared 6 bases from V and 0 bases from J, leaving 12 bases between. Germline CDR1 and CDR2: SGHTA and FQGNSA.

This clonotype was counted only a few times. The V call is TRBV12-3 or TRBV12-4, the J call TRBJ2-4, with D perhaps matching TRBD2 (6 bases). The CDR3 contains 15 residues. The germline V and J ends were trimmed by 2 bases and 6 bases, with 14 bases remaining between them. The CDR3 is CASSLNRRGGNIQYF. In DNA form, the CDR3 reads TGTGCCAGCAGTTTAAATCGGCGGGGCGGAAACATTCAGTACTTC.

V usage is TRBV7-2 and J usage is TRBJ2-7; 8 positions match TRBD1. The CDR3 runs to 16 residues. After removal of 5 bases from V and 4 bases from J, the junction contained 13 bases not matched to a gene. The germline V gene encodes CDR1 SGHTA and CDR2 FQGNSA. CDR3 nucleotide sequence: TGTGCCAGCAGCCACCCAGGGGGCGGTTCATCGTACGAGCAGTACTTC. This sequence encodes CASSHPGGGSSYEQYF.

This chain connects TRBV29-1 to TRBJ1-1; TRBD1 matches at 7 bases. Per germline, CDR1 SQVTM and CDR2 ANQGSEA. This CDR3 comprises 14 residues. CDR3 bases: TGCAGTTTGGACAGGCTCTCTGGAAGCACTGAAGCTTTCTTT. Translating it yields CSLDRLSGSTEAFF.

This clonotype has just a few counts. CDR3 sequence (DNA): TGCAGTGCTAGTGAACAGGCTGTAGGTGGACAGCCCCAGCATTTT. This translates into CSASEQAVGGQPQHF. The rearrangement joins TRBV20-1 to TRBJ1-5; weak D call: TRBD1 (5 bases). Deletions cut 3 bases from V and 7 bases from J, with 19 bases between. Looked up from germline, CDR1 is DFQATT and CDR2 is SNEGSKA (reference sequence). The CDR3 has 15 amino acids.